What follows describes a single TCR beta chain. As yet, its antigen is unknown. Treatment described: approximately 9-day PBMC culture with coronavirus spike peptide pools or control peptides (ViraFEST assay). This sample is drawn from a study of vaccination and CD4 T cells after COVID-19. The Oncomine TCR Beta short-read assay was what sequenced the DNA obtained from cultured CD4+ T cells. TCRdb used MiXCR to reprocess the PCR reads, holding one entry per CDR3 protein. The sample records around 12,000 distinct CDR3 sequences, 76% being singletons. The source of this sequence is a human donor who had recovered from COVID-19. Sequences were obtained from CD4+ T cells from blood, cultured in vitro.

Written as DNA, the CDR3 is TGTGCCAGCAGCGTCAGGGGGGGTACGCAGTATTTT. Its protein is CASSVRGGTQYF. The V call is TRBV7-3, the J call TRBJ2-3, with D possibly being TRBD1 or TRBD2 (7 bases each). The CDR3 is 12 residues long. V gave up 5 bases and J gave up 8 bases, with 11 bases separating them. The germline gives CDR1 SGHTA, CDR2 FQGTGA.